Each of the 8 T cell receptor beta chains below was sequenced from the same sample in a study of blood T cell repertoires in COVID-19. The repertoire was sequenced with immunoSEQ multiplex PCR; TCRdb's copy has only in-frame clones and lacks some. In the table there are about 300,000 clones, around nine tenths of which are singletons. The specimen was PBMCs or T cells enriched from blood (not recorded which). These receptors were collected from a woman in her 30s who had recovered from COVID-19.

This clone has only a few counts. CDR3 nucleotide sequence: TGTGCCAGCAGCTTGCGACAGGTCCCGAGTGGGGAGCTGTTTTTT. Residues: CASSLRQVPSGELFF. The chain recombines TRBV3-1 (or the pseudogene TRBV3-2) with TRBJ2-2; TRBD1 might be the D (6 bases). This CDR3 contains 15 residues. Trimming shortened V by 5 bases and J by 8 bases, and 18 bases separated the two germline ends. Germline V gives CDR1 LGHDT, CDR2 YNNKEL (reference sequence).

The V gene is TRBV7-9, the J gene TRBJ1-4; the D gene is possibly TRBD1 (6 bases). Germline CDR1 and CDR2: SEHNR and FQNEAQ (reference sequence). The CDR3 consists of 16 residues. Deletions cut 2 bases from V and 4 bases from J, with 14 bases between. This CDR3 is CASSLLDRTGNEKLFF. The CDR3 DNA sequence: TGTGCCAGCAGCTTATTAGACAGGACCGGTAATGAAAAACTGTTTTTT. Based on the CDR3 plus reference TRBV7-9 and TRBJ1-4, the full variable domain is DTGVSQNPRHKITKRGQNVTFRCDPISEHNRLYWYRQTLGQGPEFLTYFQNEAQLEKSRLLSDRFSAERPKGSFSTLEIQRTEQGDSAMYLCASSLLDRTGNEKLFFGSGTQLSVL.

The CDR3 loop is CASSSRVANEKLFF. CDR3 bases: TGTGCCAGCAGCTCACGGGTGGCTAATGAAAAACTGTTTTTT. The chain is built from TRBV7-2 and TRBJ1-4, with no clear D. V shed 4 bases and J shed 3 bases, with 9 bases lying between them. Germline lookup yields CDR1 SGHTA and CDR2 FQGNSA. CDR3 length: 14 residues.

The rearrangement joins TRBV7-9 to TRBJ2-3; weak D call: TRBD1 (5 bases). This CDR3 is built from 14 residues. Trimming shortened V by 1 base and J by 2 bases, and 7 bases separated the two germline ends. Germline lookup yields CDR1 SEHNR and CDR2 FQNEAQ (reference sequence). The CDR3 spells CASSLGGITDTQYF. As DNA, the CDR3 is TGTGCCAGCAGCTTAGGGGGCATCACAGATACGCAGTATTTT.

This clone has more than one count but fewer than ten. The CDR3 region has the DNA TGTGCCAGCAGCTTGGATGCTTCGGGCTCTGGGGCCAACGTCCTGACTTTC. Amino acids: CASSLDASGSGANVLTF. This chain connects TRBV5-4 to TRBJ2-6; unclear D gene. CDR3 length: 17 amino acids. Trimming shortened V by 0 bases and J by 0 bases, and 10 bases separated the two germline ends. Germline CDR1 and CDR2: SGHNT and YYREEE (reference sequence).

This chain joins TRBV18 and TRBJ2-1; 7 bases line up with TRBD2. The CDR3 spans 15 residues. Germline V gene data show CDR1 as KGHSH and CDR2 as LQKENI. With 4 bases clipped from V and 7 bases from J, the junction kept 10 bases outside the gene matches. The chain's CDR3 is CASSLGGGLVNEQFF. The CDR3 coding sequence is TGTGCCAGCTCACTCGGCGGGGGACTCGTGAATGAGCAGTTCTTC.

Here the CDR3 reads CASSAGLADTQYF. The CDR3, as DNA: TGTGCCAGCAGCGCGGGACTAGCGGATACGCAGTATTTT. The chain has TRBV2 and TRBJ2-3; 10 positions agree with TRBD2. V shed 6 bases, J shed 6 bases, and the junction held 3 bases outside the gene matches. The CDR3 length is 13 residues. Germline CDR1 reads SNHLY; CDR2 reads FYNNEI.

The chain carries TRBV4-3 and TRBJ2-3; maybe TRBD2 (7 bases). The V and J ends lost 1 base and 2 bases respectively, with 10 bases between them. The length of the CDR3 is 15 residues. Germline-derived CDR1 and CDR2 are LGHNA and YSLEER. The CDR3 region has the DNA TGCGCCAGCAGCCAAGGGGGGGGCCTCACAGATACGCAGTATTTT. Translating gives CASSQGGGLTDTQYF.